This record looks at one T cell receptor beta chain sequence and its context. Its antigen remains unidentified. Unique molecular identifier tags were affixed to discrete cDNA molecules. TCRdb fed the 5' RACE reads into MiXCR, producing one record per CDR3 protein. This repertoire shows 100,000 to 150,000 distinct CDR3 sequences, under 15% found once; its top ten account for 21%. This specimen comes from a study of early T cells in non-severe SARS-CoV-2 infection. As for the study in general: Sequencing of unsorted whole blood was done on bulk RNA, leaving chains unpaired.

Study-level points and caveats: Anti-spike CD8 specificities were favored by VDJdb matching, whose results missed private and CD4 specificities.

The germline CDR1 and CDR2 sequences are SQVTM and ANQGSEA. This CDR3 has 12 amino acids. The V end lost 4 bases, the J end lost 5 bases, and 11 bases lay between the germline ends. The sequence derives from an adult who was a healthcare worker with PCR-confirmed SARS-CoV-2 infection or an uninfected control (not recorded which). Sequenced: whole blood. The gene calls are TRBV29-1 and TRBJ1-1; possibly TRBD1 for D (6 bases). The DNA of the CDR3 is TGCAGCGTTGGGTCACAGGGAACTGAAGCTTTCTTT. This encodes CSVGSQGTEAFF.